This T cell receptor (beta chain) came from a study of T cells after yellow fever vaccination. Trimming took off 7 bases at V and 6 bases at J, with 8 bases between the two ends. CDR3 length: 11 amino acids. Study-wide results and caveats: A faster peak, day 5 versus 15, was reached by the weaker secondary response. Abundant bulk-derived clonotypes could contaminate FACS-sorted repertoires.

UMIs and a universal primer site were added when TCR cDNA was made by 5'RACE template switching. TCRdb analysed the 5' RACE reads with MiXCR anew, one entry per CDR3 protein. The sample carries around 360,000 distinct CDR3 sequences, 9.5% to 13% recorded once. A word on this clonotype: Its antigen is unknown.

The gene calls are TRBV12-3 or TRBV12-4 and TRBJ2-3; D possibly corresponds to TRBD1 (5 bases). Sequencing used PBMCs, obtained on the day of the first yellow fever vaccination. The receptor's source is a man between 18 and 29 years old who received the YFV17D yellow fever vaccine. This CDR3 is CASTQGDTQYF. The CDR3 DNA reads as TGTGCCAGCACCCAGGGCGATACGCAGTATTTT.